The rows below give T cell receptor beta chains drawn from one sample of a study of T cell repertoires in cytomegalovirus infection. These TCRs' antigens remain unknown. TCRdb reprocessed the reads via MiXCR and lists one record per CDR3 protein. This sample has roughly 920,000 distinct CDR3 sequences, with approximately 31% found just once. The material was cultured CD8+ T cells from PBMCs, obtained from culture after CMV antigen stimulation. Every receptor here comes from a human donor in good health (CMV status not recorded). Some clones in this sample may be carry-over from other donors' samples. The CDR3 runs from the conserved cysteine through the conserved F or W. D genes are given only for firm matches. Clone size is not always given. Where it is, it says once, few, many or a class for expanded clones.

14 | few | TRBJ2-1 | TRBV6-1 | NA | CASALVTHYNEQFF | TGTGCCAGCGCCCTGGTAACGCACTACAATGAGCAGTTCTTC
16 | few | TRBJ1-6 | TRBV4-2 | NA | CASSPYKDSYNSPLHF | TGTGCCAGCAGCCCCTACAAGGACAGTTATAATTCACCCCTCCACTTT
13 | many | TRBJ2-7 | TRBV7-8 | NA | CASSPPGSYEQYF | TGTGCCAGCAGCCCACCGGGGAGCTACGAGCAGTACTTC
13 | NA | TRBJ2-1 | TRBV20-1 | NA | CSASAVRDNEQFF | TGCAGTGCTAGTGCGGTTAGGGACAATGAGCAGTTCTTC
14 | NA | TRBJ1-5 | TRBV11-2 | NA | CASSLDAFNQPQHF | TGTGCCAGCAGCTTGGACGCCTTTAATCAGCCCCAGCATTTT
14 | many | TRBJ2-1 | TRBV10-3 | NA | CAISYSPVYNEQFF | TGTGCCATCAGTTACTCCCCCGTCTACAATGAGCAGTTCTTC
16 | NA | TRBJ1-3 | TRBV20-1 | NA | CSARFGGGSTGNTIYF | TGCAGTGCAAGATTTGGGGGGGGAAGTACTGGAAACACCATATATTTT
15 | few | TRBJ2-7 | TRBV12-3/TRBV12-4 | TRBD2 | CASTESRTSDYEQYF | TGTGCCAGCACCGAAAGTAGGACTAGCGATTACGAGCAGTACTTC
12 | NA | TRBJ1-4 | TRBV12-3/TRBV12-4 | NA | CASSQGYEKLFF | TGTGCCAGCAGCCAGGGATATGAAAAACTGTTTTTT
16 | NA | TRBJ1-4 | TRBV9 | NA | CASSALLGAGNEKLFF | TGTGCCAGCAGCGCCCTTTTGGGGGCCGGGAATGAAAAACTGTTTTTT
15 | NA | TRBJ1-2 | TRBV12-3/TRBV12-4 | TRBD1 | CASSPPGTGAYGYTF | TGTGCCAGCAGTCCCCCGGGGACAGGGGCCTATGGCTACACCTTC
13 | many | TRBJ1-5 | TRBV10-2 | NA | CASSEGGGQPQHF | TGCGCCAGCAGTGAGGGGGGAGGTCAGCCCCAGCATTTT
19 | NA | TRBJ1-6 | TRBV27 | TRBD1 | CANSLGTGSTSSYNSPLHF | TGTGCCAACAGTTTGGGGACAGGGTCGACCAGCTCCTATAATTCACCCCTCCACTTT
14 | NA | TRBJ2-5 | TRBV15 | NA | CATSTFDDRETQYF | TGTGCCACCAGCACGTTTGATGACAGGGAGACCCAGTACTTC
12 | NA | TRBJ2-5 | TRBV29-1 | NA | CSVDGSQETQYF | TGCAGCGTTGATGGTTCACAAGAGACCCAGTACTTC
13 | NA | TRBJ1-3 | TRBV7-2 | NA | CASSPESGNTIYF | TGTGCCAGCAGCCCGGAGTCTGGAAACACCATATATTTT
15 | few | TRBJ1-4 | TRBV5-1 | TRBD1 | CASSSWTGVDEKLFF | TGCGCCAGCAGCTCCTGGACAGGGGTGGATGAAAAACTGTTTTTT
15 | many | TRBJ2-1 | TRBV7-8 | TRBD1 | CASSLGQGIRNEQFF | TGTGCCAGCAGCTTAGGACAGGGGATTCGCAATGAGCAGTTCTTC
12 | few | TRBJ1-1 | TRBV6-5 | TRBD1 | CASRSTGVKAFF | TGTGCCAGCAGATCGACAGGGGTAAAAGCTTTCTTT
14 | NA | TRBJ1-1 | TRBV19 | NA | CASIDWSGNTEAFF | TGTGCCAGTATTGATTGGTCGGGGAACACTGAAGCTTTCTTT
14 | NA | TRBJ1-2 | TRBV4-1 | TRBD1 | CASSQSTGTYGYTF | TGCGCCAGCAGCCAATCGACAGGGACCTATGGCTACACCTTC
12 | NA | TRBJ1-2 | TRBV13 | NA | CASSLGLGTLSF | TGTGCCAGCAGCTTAGGCCTCGGGACACTCAGCTTC
17 | NA | TRBJ1-5 | TRBV5-4 | NA | CASSSRGAQSGNQPQHF | TGTGCCAGCAGCTCCCGGGGGGCACAGTCAGGCAATCAGCCCCAGCATTTT
13 | few | TRBJ1-5 | TRBV5-6 | NA | CASSLGDHQPQHF | TGTGCCAGCAGCTTGGGAGATCATCAGCCCCAGCATTTT
12 | few | TRBJ2-1 | TRBV7-8 | TRBD1 | CASSSRRDRDFF | TGTGCCAGCAGCTCTCGGCGGGACAGGGACTTCTTC
14 | few | TRBJ1-4 | TRBV20-1 | NA | CSARVVGSNEKLFF | TGCAGTGCTAGAGTTGTTGGGTCTAATGAAAAACTGTTTTTT
14 | many | TRBJ1-2 | TRBV7-8 | TRBD1 | CASSLVGTEPGYTF | TGTGCCAGCAGCTTAGTGGGGACAGAGCCTGGCTACACCTTC
16 | NA | TRBJ2-5 | TRBV19 | TRBD2 | CASSIGISGASGAQYF | TGTGCCAGTAGCATCGGGATTAGCGGGGCCTCCGGGGCCCAGTACTTC
16 | few | TRBJ2-5 | TRBV9 | TRBD2 | CASSLLSGGPGETQYF | TGTGCCAGCAGCCTTCTTAGCGGGGGGCCGGGAGAGACCCAGTACTTC
15 | NA | TRBJ2-2 | TRBV5-4 | NA | CASSLGPGNAGELFF | TGTGCCAGCAGCTTGGGTCCAGGGAACGCCGGGGAGCTGTTTTTT
17 | NA | TRBJ1-1 | TRBV7-9 | TRBD1 | CASSLASQGERDTEAFF | TGTGCCAGCAGCTTAGCATCTCAGGGGGAAAGGGACACTGAAGCTTTCTTT
14 | NA | TRBJ2-5 | TRBV7-6 | TRBD1 | CASSQVTGVETQYF | TGTGCCAGCAGTCAAGTAACAGGGGTAGAGACCCAGTACTTC
15 | NA | TRBJ1-1 | TRBV4-3 | TRBD1 | CASSQWDSANTEAFF | TGCGCCAGCAGCCAGTGGGACAGCGCGAACACTGAAGCTTTCTTT
18 | NA | TRBJ2-7 | TRBV14 | TRBD2 | CASSQVVRTSGTAYEQYF | TGTGCCAGCAGCCAAGTCGTCCGGACTAGCGGAACAGCCTACGAGCAGTACTTC
13 | NA | TRBJ2-7 | TRBV4-1 | NA | CASSQGQFDEQYF | TGCGCCAGCAGCCAAGGACAATTTGACGAGCAGTACTTC